This T cell receptor beta chain originates from a study of response to subunit inactivated influenza vaccine. TCRdb re-called the RT-PCR reads through MiXCR, storing one row per CDR3 protein. The sample has around 850,000 distinct CDR3 sequences; about 18% are singletons. This clonotype was counted a few times. Its antigen is not known. Whole-study findings and limits: The study's authors posited that every seasonal influenza vaccination enlists few new T cells.

The sample in question was PBMCs from blood, obtained 5 days after vaccination. The origin of this receptor is a man in his forties or fifties who received an inactivated influenza vaccine.

The CDR3 spells CASSQGLRASPLHF. The CDR3, as DNA: TGTGCCAGCAGCCAAGGGTTGAGGGCTTCACCCCTCCACTTT. The chain couples TRBV14 to TRBJ1-6, with D unclear. The V gene lost 1 base and the J gene lost 9 bases, with 10 bases spanning the gap. CDR3 length equals 14 residues. Germline CDR1 is SGHDN and CDR2 is FVKESK.